This T cell receptor (beta chain) was recorded in a study of blood T cell repertoires in COVID-19. The germline V gene has CDR1 LGHDT and CDR2 YNNKEL (reference sequence). The CDR3 loop spans 14 amino acids. The ends were cut back, 3 bases at V and 5 bases at J, with 13 bases in the middle. Participant ages covered roughly 18 to 89 years across 24 US areas. Researchers sorted participants into cohorts using their self-reported clinical history. Assay: immunoSEQ multiplex PCR; the TCRdb copy retains only in-frame clones and omits some. The sample has about 300,000 clones, roughly 85% seen once. The TCR originated in a woman aged 30 to 39 who had recovered from COVID-19. The chain combines TRBV3-1 (or the pseudogene TRBV3-2) with TRBJ1-1, with D maybe TRBD1 (5 bases). The sample consisted of PBMCs or T cells enriched from blood (not recorded which). CDR3 residues: CASSQRGLRTEAFF. DNA for the CDR3: TGTGCCAGCAGCCAGCGGGGGTTGAGGACTGAAGCTTTCTTT.